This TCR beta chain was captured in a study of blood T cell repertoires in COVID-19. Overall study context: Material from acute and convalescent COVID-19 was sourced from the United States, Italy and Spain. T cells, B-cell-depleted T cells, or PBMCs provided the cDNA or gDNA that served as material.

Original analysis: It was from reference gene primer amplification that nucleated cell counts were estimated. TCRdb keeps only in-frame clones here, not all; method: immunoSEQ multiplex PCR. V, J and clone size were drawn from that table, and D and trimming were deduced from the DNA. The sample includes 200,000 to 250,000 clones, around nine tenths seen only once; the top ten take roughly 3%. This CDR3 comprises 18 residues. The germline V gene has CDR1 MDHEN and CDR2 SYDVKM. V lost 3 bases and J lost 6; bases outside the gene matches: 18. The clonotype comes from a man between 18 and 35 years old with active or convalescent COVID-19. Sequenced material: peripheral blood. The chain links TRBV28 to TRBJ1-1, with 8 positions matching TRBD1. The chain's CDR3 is CASSFPAGGDVWAAEAFF. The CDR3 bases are TGTGCCAGCAGTTTCCCTGCAGGGGGCGACGTATGGGCAGCTGAAGCTTTCTTT. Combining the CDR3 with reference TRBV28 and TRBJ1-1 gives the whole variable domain DVKVTQSSRYLVKRTGEKVFLECVQDMDHENMFWYRQDPGLGLRLIYFSYDVKMKEKGDIPEGYSVSREKKERFSLILESASTNQTSMYLCASSFPAGGDVWAAEAFFGQGTRLTVV.